Each of the 30 T cell receptor beta chains below was sequenced from the same sample in a study of T-cell reconstitution after alpha-beta-depleted transplantation in children. Unique molecular identifiers were used to barcode this TCRbeta library. TCRdb used MiXCR to reprocess the PCR reads, holding one entry per CDR3 protein. The sample includes some 520,000 distinct CDR3 sequences, approximately 29% of them seen just once. Sequences were derived from PBMCs from the stem cell graft donor, sampled from the stem cell graft. The receptors here all came from a human donor who donated a stem cell graft to a child with aplastic anemia.

The chain joins TRBV5-6 to TRBJ2-3, with 7 nucleotides matching TRBD2. Germline lookup yields CDR1 SGHDT and CDR2 YYEEEE. V lost 1 base and J lost 2; bases outside the gene matches: 4. CDR3 length equals 15 residues. The CDR3 nucleotides are TGTGCCAGCAGCTTGCGGAGCGGGACCACAGATACGCAGTATTTT. Translated, it gives CASSLRSGTTDTQYF.

The chain couples TRBV19 to TRBJ2-3; D is unresolved. V lost 3 bases and J 5 bases, leaving 6 bases between the germline ends. CDR3 length: 12 residues. Per germline, CDR1 LNHDA and CDR2 SQIVND (reference sequence). This chain's CDR3 is CASSIFEDTQYF. CDR3 nucleotide sequence: TGTGCCAGTAGTATTTTTGAAGATACGCAGTATTTT.

V is TRBV7-2 and J is TRBJ1-2; possibly TRBD1 for D (5 bases). CDR1 SGHTA and CDR2 FQGNSA come from the germline V gene. Trimming took 5 bases from V and 5 from J, leaving 15 bases between them. The CDR3 runs to 14 residues. The CDR3 here is CASSPGGVAYGYTF. The DNA for the CDR3 is TGTGCCAGCAGCCCCGGGGGGGTCGCATATGGCTACACCTTC.

The gene calls are TRBV20-1 and TRBJ2-3; 7 bases match TRBD2. Germline trimming cut 1 base from V and 1 base from J; bases unmatched to any gene: 5. This CDR3 is 15 amino acids long. Germline values: CDR1 DFQATT, CDR2 SNEGSKA (reference sequence). CDR3 DNA: TGCAGTGCTAGAGGCGCAGCGGGGCGCACAGATACGCAGTATTTT. It is translated as CSARGAAGRTDTQYF.

This clonotype was counted a few times. The chain carries TRBV12-3 or TRBV12-4 and TRBJ1-2, with TRBD1 matching 7 bases. Losses at the gene ends were 5 bases for V and 8 bases for J; bases not matched to a gene: 5. CDR3 length: 12 amino acids. CDR3 protein: CASSPTGIGYTF. In DNA form, the CDR3 reads TGTGCCAGCAGTCCGACAGGGATCGGCTACACCTTC.

The V call is TRBV12-3 or TRBV12-4, the J call TRBJ2-7, with a possible D match to TRBD2 (6 bases). This CDR3 is 15 amino acids long. Trimming took off 2 bases at V and 5 bases at J, with 16 bases between the two ends. CDR3 coding DNA: TGTGCCAGCAGTTTACGGCTCGGGAGTTCGGACGAGCAGTACTTC. Translation: CASSLRLGSSDEQYF.

The chain joins TRBV5-1 to TRBJ1-1; D is unresolved. Germline-derived CDR1 and CDR2 are SGHRS and YFSETQ. V shed 4 bases and J shed 1 base, with 11 bases lying between them. There are 14 residues in the CDR3. In DNA form, the CDR3 reads TGCGCCAGCAGCCCATTAATCGAGAACACTGAAGCTTTCTTT. Translated: CASSPLIENTEAFF.

The table lists this clonotype with a few counts. The V and J genes are TRBV29-1 and TRBJ1-4; TRBD1 is a possible D gene (5 bases). V lost 7 bases, J lost 7 bases, and 19 bases lay in between. The germline V gene encodes CDR1 SQVTM and CDR2 ANQGSEA. This CDR3 comprises 14 residues. CDR3 in DNA: TGCAGCGCCGAAAGTGCAGGGAAGGGTGAAAAACTGTTTTTT. Protein product: CSAESAGKGEKLFF.

The table lists this clonotype with a few counts. The CDR3 is CSVTRQSYGYTF. CDR3 coding DNA: TGCAGCGTTACAAGGCAGAGCTATGGCTACACCTTC. The chain has TRBV29-1 and TRBJ1-2; no clear D gene. The V end was cut by 5 bases, the J end by 4 bases, with 11 bases between. This CDR3 contains 12 residues. The germline V gene has CDR1 SQVTM and CDR2 ANQGSEA.

J is TRBJ1-5 and V is TRBV20-1; perhaps TRBD1 as D (5 bases). Germline V gene sequence: CDR1 DFQATT, CDR2 SNEGSKA (reference sequence). V was trimmed by 1 base and J by 2 bases, leaving 12 bases between them. There are 15 residues in the CDR3. The CDR3, as DNA: TGCAGTGCTAGAGGGGACGTTGTGGGCAATCAGCCCCAGCATTTT. Protein product: CSARGDVVGNQPQHF.

The J gene is TRBJ2-5, the V gene TRBV5-4; 10 nucleotides match TRBD1. From germline, CDR1 is SGHNT and CDR2 YYREEE (reference sequence). V shed 1 base, J shed 4 bases, and the junction held 10 bases outside the gene matches. This CDR3 comprises 17 residues. Here the CDR3 reads CASSLRDRGLIGETQYF. CDR3 DNA sequence: TGTGCCAGCAGCTTGCGGGACAGGGGATTAATAGGAGAGACCCAGTACTTC.

This clonotype has only a few counts. The chain links TRBV6-1 to TRBJ2-1; the match to TRBD1 covers 9 bases. The V gene's germline CDR1 is MNHNS and CDR2 SASEGT. This CDR3 comprises 16 residues. With V trimmed by 2 bases and J by 5 bases, 7 bases remained unmatched. The CDR3 is CASSERYRGLDNEQFF. The CDR3 DNA follows: TGTGCCAGCAGTGAAAGGTACAGGGGGCTGGACAATGAGCAGTTCTTC.

This clonotype was counted a few times. The V gene is TRBV24-1, the J gene TRBJ1-1; D is undetermined. Germline lookup yields CDR1 KGHDR and CDR2 SFDVKD. This CDR3 is 15 amino acids long. V was pared by 7 bases and J by 1 base, with 15 bases between. The CDR3 spells CATRSEVSGNTEAFF. The CDR3 DNA reads TGTGCCACCAGGAGCGAGGTGAGTGGGAACACTGAAGCTTTCTTT.

This clonotype has just a few counts. This chain connects TRBV10-3 to TRBJ1-1, with D possibly matching TRBD1 (5 bases). Trimming removed 3 bases at V and 0 bases at J, with 11 bases between. Germline V gene data show CDR1 as ENHRY and CDR2 as SYGVKD. This CDR3 comprises 15 residues. CDR3 coding DNA: TGTGCCATCAGTGAAGAGGAGGACATGAACACTGAAGCTTTCTTT. Its translation is CAISEEEDMNTEAFF.

The chain joins TRBV5-1 to TRBJ1-2, with D hard to call. The V and J ends lost 1 base and 6 bases respectively, with 16 bases between them. Looked up from germline, CDR1 is SGHRS and CDR2 is YFSETQ. CDR3 size: 15 residues. CDR3 DNA: TGCGCCAGCAGCTTGACGTCGGGGTACTCCGATGGCTACACCTTC. Its protein is CASSLTSGYSDGYTF.

The chain employs TRBV6-1 and TRBJ1-3; no firm D call. CDR3 length: 14 residues. CDR1 MNHNS and CDR2 SASEGT come from the germline V gene. V shed 3 bases and J shed 2 bases, with 8 bases lying between them. CDR3 in amino acids: CASSESRAGNTIYF. The CDR3 DNA reads TGTGCCAGCAGTGAGAGCCGGGCTGGAAACACCATATATTTT.

CDR3 amino acids: CSARESAHEQFF. The CDR3 DNA sequence: TGCAGTGCTAGAGAAAGCGCCCATGAGCAGTTCTTC. V gene TRBV20-1 combines with J gene TRBJ2-1; D gene uncertain. The ends were cut back, 0 bases at V and 8 bases at J, with 8 bases in the middle. The CDR3 length is 12 residues. Germline V gene sequence: CDR1 DFQATT, CDR2 SNEGSKA (reference sequence).

This rearrangement joins TRBV18 to TRBJ2-1, with 9 bases lining up with TRBD1. The CDR3 covers 13 residues. The trim removed 3 bases at V and 6 bases at J, leaving 0 bases unmatched. Germline-derived CDR1 and CDR2 are KGHSH and LQKENI. CDR3 DNA sequence: TGTGCCAGCTCACCGACAGGGGGCAATGAGCAGTTCTTC. Encoded protein: CASSPTGGNEQFF.

This rearrangement joins TRBV29-1 to TRBJ2-7; 7 bases align to TRBD1. J was trimmed by 5 bases and V by 7 bases; bases with no gene match: 14. Per germline, CDR1 SQVTM and CDR2 ANQGSEA. CDR3 length: 14 amino acids. CDR3 sequence reads: CSARLMTGLDEQYF. The CDR3 region has the DNA TGCAGCGCAAGGCTCATGACAGGGTTAGACGAGCAGTACTTC.

The chain couples TRBV28 to TRBJ2-7; a possible D gene is TRBD1 (6 bases). This CDR3 is built from 17 residues. Per the germline V gene, CDR1 is MDHEN and CDR2 is SYDVKM. V was pared by 4 bases and J by 0 bases, with 19 bases between. In DNA form, the CDR3 reads TGTGCCAGCAGTTCCCACAGGAGGCAGGGGAGCTCCTACGAGCAGTACGTC. Translated, it gives CASSSHRRQGSSYEQYV.

The rearrangement uses TRBV3-1 and TRBJ2-6; the D is unclear. Trimming stripped 0 bases from V and 0 bases from J, with 6 bases between. Germline assignment: CDR1 LGHDT and CDR2 YNNKEL (reference sequence). The CDR3 is 16 residues long. In DNA form, the CDR3 reads TGTGCCAGCAGCCAAGAATTTGTCTCTGGGGCCAACGTCCTGACTTTC. Its translation: CASSQEFVSGANVLTF.

The CDR3 bases are TGCGCCAGCAGCCAAAGGACAGTGAACACCGGGGAGCTGTTTTTT. Translated, it gives CASSQRTVNTGELFF. The chain joins TRBV4-3 to TRBJ2-2, with D maybe TRBD1 (6 bases). The CDR3 spans 15 residues. V dropped 2 bases and J dropped 1 base, with 8 bases sitting between them. Germline lookup yields CDR1 LGHNA and CDR2 YSLEER.

The CDR3 nucleotides are TGTGCCAGCAGTCCCGGGACAGGGGTTCACACTGAAGCTTTCTTT. Amino acid sequence: CASSPGTGVHTEAFF. This sequence joins TRBV12-3 or TRBV12-4 and TRBJ1-1, with TRBD1 matching over 10 bases. V lost 5 bases and J lost 3; bases outside the gene matches: 6. The CDR3 contains 15 residues.

This chain uses TRBV18 with TRBJ2-5; D is ambiguous. Germline V lookup: CDR1 KGHSH, CDR2 LQKENI. Trimming pared 5 bases from V and 1 base from J, leaving 5 bases between. The CDR3 is 12 amino acids. The CDR3 nucleotides are TGTGCCAGCTCATCTAGCCAAGAGACCCAGTACTTC. This codes for CASSSSQETQYF.

This clonotype was seen only a few times. This chain connects TRBV28 to TRBJ2-7; 7 bases fit TRBD1. Trimming took 3 bases from V and 3 from J; bases not matched to a gene: 2. CDR3 length: 13 amino acids. Per the germline V gene, CDR1 is MDHEN and CDR2 is SYDVKM. In nucleotides, the CDR3 is TGTGCCAGCAGTTTTCAGGGGGACTACGAGCAGTACGTC. Residues: CASSFQGDYEQYV.

The sample holds a few counts of this clonotype. This sequence joins TRBV4-2 and TRBJ1-5; the D gene is possibly TRBD1 (6 bases). This CDR3 spans 15 amino acids. Trimming cost V 4 bases and J 3 bases, with 13 bases left between them. Germline V gene data show CDR1 as LGHNA and CDR2 as YNFKEQ. The CDR3 region is CASSPAGGLNQPQHF. The DNA for the CDR3 is TGTGCCAGCAGCCCGGCCGGGGGCCTCAATCAGCCCCAGCATTTT.

J is TRBJ1-1 and V is TRBV29-1, with D possibly TRBD1 on 5 matching bases. V was pared by 6 bases and J by 5 bases, with 10 bases between. Per the germline V gene, CDR1 is SQVTM and CDR2 is ANQGSEA. CDR3 length: 11 amino acids. CDR3 coding DNA: TGCAGCGTGGACACCGCAACTGAAGCTTTCTTT. Translating it yields CSVDTATEAFF.

In its sample, this clonotype was seen many times. The chain employs TRBV12-3 or TRBV12-4 and TRBJ1-1, with 8 bases that match TRBD1. Losses at the gene ends were 2 bases for V and 3 bases for J; bases not matched to a gene: 2. The CDR3 runs 14 residues. For the CDR3, the DNA is TGTGCCAGCAGTTTAACAGGGGGGGACACTGAAGCTTTCTTT. As protein: CASSLTGGDTEAFF.

This clonotype was detected a few times. The J gene is TRBJ1-1, the V gene TRBV18, with no clear D. The CDR3 totals 13 residues. Per the germline V gene, CDR1 is KGHSH and CDR2 is LQKENI. Trimming removed 3 bases from V and 1 base from J, with 6 bases in between. The CDR3 DNA reads TGTGCCAGCTCACCTACACCGAACACTGAAGCTTTCTTT. Protein sequence: CASSPTPNTEAFF. The entire variable domain, with the rest obtained from reference TRBV18 and TRBJ1-1, is as follows: NAGVMQNPRHLVRRRGQEARLRCSPMKGHSHVYWYRQLPEEGLKFMVYLQKENIIDESGMPKERFSAEFPKEGPSILRIQQVVRGDSAAYFCASSPTPNTEAFFGQGTRLTVV.

This chain connects TRBV4-3 to TRBJ2-3; D is possibly TRBD1 (6 bases). This CDR3 has 16 residues. Germline V lookup: CDR1 LGHNA, CDR2 YSLEER. Trimming took off 6 bases at V and 0 bases at J, with 16 bases between the two ends. In DNA form, the CDR3 reads TGCGCCAGCAGAGCTCACAGGGACCGAAGCACAGATACGCAGTATTTT. Encoded protein: CASRAHRDRSTDTQYF.